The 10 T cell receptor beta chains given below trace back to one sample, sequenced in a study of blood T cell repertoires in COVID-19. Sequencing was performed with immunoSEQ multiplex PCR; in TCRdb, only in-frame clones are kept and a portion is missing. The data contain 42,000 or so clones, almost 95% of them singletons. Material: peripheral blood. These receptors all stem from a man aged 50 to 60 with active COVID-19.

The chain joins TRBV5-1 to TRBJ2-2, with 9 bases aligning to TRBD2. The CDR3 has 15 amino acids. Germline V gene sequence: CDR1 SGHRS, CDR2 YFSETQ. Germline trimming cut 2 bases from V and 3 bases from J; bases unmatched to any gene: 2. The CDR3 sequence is CASSFQRGDTGELFF. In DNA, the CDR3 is TGCGCCAGCAGCTTTCAGCGGGGGGACACCGGGGAGCTGTTTTTT.

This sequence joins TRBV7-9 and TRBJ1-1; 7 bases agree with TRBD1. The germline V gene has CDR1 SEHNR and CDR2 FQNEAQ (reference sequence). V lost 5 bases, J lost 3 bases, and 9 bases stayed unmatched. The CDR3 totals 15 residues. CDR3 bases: TGTGCCAGCAGCCTTATCACAGGGGAACACACTGAAGCTTTCTTT. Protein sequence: CASSLITGEHTEAFF.

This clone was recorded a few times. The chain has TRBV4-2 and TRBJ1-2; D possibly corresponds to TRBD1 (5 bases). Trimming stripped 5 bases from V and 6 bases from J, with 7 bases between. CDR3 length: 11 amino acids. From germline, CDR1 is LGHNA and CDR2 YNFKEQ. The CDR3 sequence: CASSDRDGYTF. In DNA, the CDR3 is TGTGCCAGCAGCGACAGAGATGGCTACACCTTC.

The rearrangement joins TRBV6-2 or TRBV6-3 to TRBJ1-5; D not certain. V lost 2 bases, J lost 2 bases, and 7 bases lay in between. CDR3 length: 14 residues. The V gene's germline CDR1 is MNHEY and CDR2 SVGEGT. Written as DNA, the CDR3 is TGTGCCAGCAGTTACCTCCGAGGCAATCAGCCCCAGCATTTT. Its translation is CASSYLRGNQPQHF.

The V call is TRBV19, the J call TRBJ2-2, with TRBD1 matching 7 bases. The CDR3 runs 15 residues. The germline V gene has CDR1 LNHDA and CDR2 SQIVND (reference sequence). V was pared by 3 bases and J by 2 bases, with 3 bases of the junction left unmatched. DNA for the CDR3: TGTGCCAGTAGTATGGACAGGCCCAACACCGGGGAGCTGTTTTTT. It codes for CASSMDRPNTGELFF.

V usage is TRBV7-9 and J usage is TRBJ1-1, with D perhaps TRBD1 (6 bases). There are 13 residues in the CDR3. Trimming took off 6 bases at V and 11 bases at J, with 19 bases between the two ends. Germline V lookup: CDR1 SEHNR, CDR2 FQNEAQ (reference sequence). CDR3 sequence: CASSSLGGNEAFF. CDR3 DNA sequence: TGTGCCAGCAGTTCCCTTGGGGGCAACGAGGCTTTCTTT.

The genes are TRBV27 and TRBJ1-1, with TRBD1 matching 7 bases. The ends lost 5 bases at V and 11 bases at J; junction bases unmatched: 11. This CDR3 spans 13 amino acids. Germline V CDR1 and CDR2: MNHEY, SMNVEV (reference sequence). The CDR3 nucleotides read TGTGCCAGCAGTCCAGGACAGGCCTTATCCGCTTTCTTT. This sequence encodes CASSPGQALSAFF.

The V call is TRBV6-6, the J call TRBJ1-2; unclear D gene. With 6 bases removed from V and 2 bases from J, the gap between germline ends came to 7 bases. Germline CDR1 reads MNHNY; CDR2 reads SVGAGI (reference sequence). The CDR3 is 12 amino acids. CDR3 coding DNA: TGTGCCAGCAGCCCACTGAACTATGGCTACACCTTC. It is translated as CASSPLNYGYTF.

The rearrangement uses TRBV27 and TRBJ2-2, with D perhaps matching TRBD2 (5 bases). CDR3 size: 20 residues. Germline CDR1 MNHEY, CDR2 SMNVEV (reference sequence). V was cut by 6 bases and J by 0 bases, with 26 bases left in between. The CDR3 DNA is TGTGCCAGCAGCCTTGTTTCTTTTAGGACTGCGAACGCGAACACCGGGGAGCTGTTTTTT. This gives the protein CASSLVSFRTANANTGELFF.

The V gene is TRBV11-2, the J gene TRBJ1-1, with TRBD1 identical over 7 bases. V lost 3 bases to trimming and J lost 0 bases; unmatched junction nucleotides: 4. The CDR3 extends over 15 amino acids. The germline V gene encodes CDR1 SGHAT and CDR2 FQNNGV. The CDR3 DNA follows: TGTGCCAGCAGCTTCCGAGGGACAGTGAACACTGAAGCTTTCTTT. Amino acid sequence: CASSFRGTVNTEAFF.